This passage covers 32 T cell receptor beta chains from one sample sequenced in a study of cytomegalovirus exposure and HLA in healthy donors. The PCR made use of 60 Vbeta and 13 Jbeta primers. Here immunoSEQ multiplex PCR was the method, and the copy in TCRdb shows in-frame clones only, minus some. The table records approximately 210,000 clones, 80% to 90% of them present only once. The sequenced material came from PBMCs. These receptors came from a man in his thirties or forties in good health and CMV-seronegative.

This clone was seen only a few times. The genes are TRBV4-1 and TRBJ2-1; D is unclear. The CDR3 runs to 16 residues. The ends were cut back, 4 bases at V and 3 bases at J, with 16 bases in the middle. In germline, CDR1 is MGHRA, CDR2 YSYEKL. The CDR3 DNA is TGCGCCAGCAGCCCAACGTCGGCAGGCTACTACAATGAGCAGTTCTTC. It specifies CASSPTSAGYYNEQFF.

The rearrangement uses TRBV13 and TRBJ2-7, with 8 bases identical to TRBD1. V shed 6 bases, J shed 4 bases, and the junction held 8 bases outside the gene matches. CDR3 length equals 14 residues. The V gene's germline CDR1 is PRHDT and CDR2 FYEKMQ (reference sequence). CDR3 coding DNA: TGTGCCAGCAGACCTCAGGGGGCAAGGTACGAGCAGTACTTC. It encodes CASRPQGARYEQYF.

This clone was detected a few times. The chain links TRBV5-1 to TRBJ2-1; TRBD1 matches 8 bases. Germline CDR1 and CDR2: SGHRS and YFSETQ. J was trimmed by 4 bases and V by 4 bases; bases with no gene match: 4. The CDR3 extends over 14 amino acids. The CDR3 sequence: CASSPRTGYNEQFF. DNA of the CDR3: TGCGCCAGCAGCCCCCGGACAGGGTACAATGAGCAGTTCTTC.

The V call is TRBV2, the J call TRBJ1-1, with TRBD1 matching 7 bases. Germline loops: CDR1 SNHLY, CDR2 FYNNEI. There are 13 residues in the CDR3. Trimming at V came to 7 bases and at J to 6 bases, leaving 8 bases not matched to a gene. The CDR3 loop reads CASTRQGLAEAFF. CDR3 DNA: TGTGCCAGCACCCGACAGGGTCTAGCTGAAGCTTTCTTT.

CDR3 sequence (DNA): TGTGCCAGCAGCGCAGTAATAAGACAGGGAAGGGCAGGCAATGAGCAGTTCTTC. Amino acid sequence: CASSAVIRQGRAGNEQFF. The chain recombines TRBV7-6 with TRBJ2-1; 7 nucleotides align to TRBD1. The junction had 19 bases not matched to a gene; V was cut back by 5 bases and J by 6 bases. Germline assignment: CDR1 SGHVS and CDR2 FNYEAQ. CDR3 length: 18 residues.

The chain couples TRBV5-4 to TRBJ2-7; 8 bases align to TRBD1. The germline gives CDR1 SGHNT, CDR2 YYREEE (reference sequence). V lost 6 bases to trimming and J lost 2 bases; unmatched junction nucleotides: 7. This CDR3 is 14 amino acids long. This chain's CDR3 is CASTTDRVAYEQYF. DNA of the CDR3: TGTGCCAGCACCACGGACAGGGTAGCCTACGAGCAGTACTTC.

The V and J genes are TRBV12-5 and TRBJ2-1, with 8 bases lining up with TRBD2. CDR1 and CDR2 (germline): LGHNT, FRNRAP. Germline trimming cut 3 bases from V and 5 bases from J; bases unmatched to any gene: 6. CDR3 length: 15 amino acids. The CDR3 coding sequence is TGTGCTAGTGGTTTAGGAGCGGGGGCCCACAATGAGCAGTTCTTC. It translates to CASGLGAGAHNEQFF.

As DNA, the CDR3 is TGTGCCAGCAGCTTAGGGGAGGAGTACACCCTCCACTTT. The encoded protein is CASSLGEEYTLHF. This chain uses TRBV7-2 with TRBJ1-6; D uncertain. The CDR3 totals 13 residues. Germline V gene sequence: CDR1 SGHTA, CDR2 FQGNSA. The V gene lost 1 base and the J gene lost 14 bases, with 12 bases spanning the gap.

This chain uses TRBV25-1 with TRBJ2-5, with 15 bases lining up with TRBD2. The germline V gene has CDR1 MGHDK and CDR2 SYGVNS. V dropped 3 bases and J dropped 5; count of bases not matched to a gene: 10. The CDR3 sequence is 18 residues long. The CDR3 DNA reads as TGTGCCAGCAGTGACGGACTAGCGGGGGGGCACCGGGTTGAGACCCAGTACTTC. It is translated as CASSDGLAGGHRVETQYF.

The chain combines TRBV7-8 with TRBJ1-6, with D possibly being TRBD1 (5 bases). The CDR3 has 16 amino acids. The V and J ends lost 1 base and 4 bases respectively, with 11 bases between them. Germline V lookup: CDR1 SGHVS, CDR2 FQNEAQ. CDR3 sequence (DNA): TGTGCCAGCAGCTTAGGGAGGGGCGGGTATAATTCACCCCTCCACTTT. Protein: CASSLGRGGYNSPLHF.

The chain joins TRBV28 to TRBJ2-7; D is perhaps TRBD1 (5 bases). V was pared by 2 bases and J by 5 bases, with 13 bases between. CDR3 length equals 14 residues. Germline lookup yields CDR1 MDHEN and CDR2 SYDVKM. CDR3 sequence (DNA): TGTGCCAGCAGTTTAACGGGCAGGGCGGACGAGCAGTACTTC. Protein: CASSLTGRADEQYF.

This chain joins TRBV7-9 and TRBJ2-5; 7 bases are a match to TRBD1. CDR3 length: 14 amino acids. Germline CDR1 and CDR2: SEHNR and FQNEAQ (reference sequence). V lost 5 bases to trimming and J lost 2 bases; unmatched junction nucleotides: 5. DNA of the CDR3: TGTGCCAGCAGCACCGAACAGGGGCAAGAGACCCAGTACTTC. It encodes CASSTEQGQETQYF.

This chain joins TRBV28 and TRBJ1-2, with D maybe TRBD1 (5 bases). Germline CDR1 is MDHEN and CDR2 is SYDVKM. Trimming shortened V by 4 bases and J by 7 bases, and 22 bases separated the two germline ends. The CDR3 contains 16 residues. The CDR3 nucleotides are TGTGCCAGCAGTTCAGGACGGGGGTCTGCTATCCGTGGCTACACCTTC. Amino acid sequence: CASSSGRGSAIRGYTF.

The chain links TRBV5-5 to TRBJ2-7, with D tentatively TRBD2 (5 bases). Germline CDR1 SGHKS, CDR2 YYEKEE (reference sequence). V lost 2 bases and J 2 bases, leaving 11 bases between the germline ends. This CDR3 is 14 amino acids long. CDR3 loop: CASSLGGTAYEQYF. CDR3 DNA: TGTGCCAGCAGCTTAGGAGGCACCGCCTACGAGCAGTACTTC.

V gene TRBV5-1 combines with J gene TRBJ1-3; D is ambiguous. This CDR3 has 14 residues. The germline V gene encodes CDR1 SGHRS and CDR2 YFSETQ. Trimming took off 1 base at V and 4 bases at J, with 9 bases between the two ends. DNA of the CDR3: TGCGCCAGCAGCTTGTCAGGACTCGGAAACACCATATATTTT. Its protein product is CASSLSGLGNTIYF.

The chain is built from TRBV18 and TRBJ2-2; 7 bases agree with TRBD1. From germline, CDR1 is KGHSH and CDR2 LQKENI. The CDR3 sequence is 13 residues long. V trimming: 3 bases; J trimming: 6 bases; junction bases outside the gene matches: 1. The CDR3 DNA sequence: TGTGCCAGCTCACCGACAGGGTCCGGGGAGCTGTTTTTT. It is translated as CASSPTGSGELFF.

This clone showed up just once. The chain uses TRBV19 and TRBJ2-7; D might be TRBD1 (6 bases). The V end lost 10 bases, the J end lost 3 bases, and 16 bases lay between the germline ends. CDR1 and CDR2 from the germline V gene are LNHDA and SQIVND (reference sequence). This CDR3 has 13 residues. The CDR3 nucleotides read TGTGCCACCGCCCAGGGGCAAAACTACGAGCAGTACTTC. Its protein is CATAQGQNYEQYF. Supplemented by reference TRBV19 and TRBJ2-7, the full variable domain reads DGGITQSPKYLFRKEGQNVTLSCEQNLNHDAMYWYRQDPGQGLRLIYYSQIVNDFQKGDIAEGYSVSREKKESFPLTVTSAQKNPTAFYLCATAQGQNYEQYFGPGTRLTVT.

This chain connects TRBV7-9 to TRBJ2-5; TRBD1 matches at 8 bases. CDR1 and CDR2 (germline): SEHNR, FQNEAQ (reference sequence). V shed 5 bases, J shed 1 base, and the junction held 3 bases outside the gene matches. This CDR3 has 14 residues. CDR3 in amino acids: CASSQTGGQETQYF. In nucleotides, the CDR3 is TGTGCCAGCAGCCAAACAGGGGGCCAAGAGACCCAGTACTTC.

This chain joins TRBV4-1 and TRBJ2-1; TRBD2 matches at 12 bases. J lost 2 bases, V lost 1 base, and 3 bases had no gene match. CDR1 MGHRA and CDR2 YSYEKL come from the germline V gene. The CDR3 contains 17 residues. The CDR3 protein is CASSQGLAGGPYNEQFF. As DNA, the CDR3 is TGCGCCAGCAGCCAAGGTCTAGCGGGAGGGCCCTACAATGAGCAGTTCTTC.

This rearrangement joins TRBV5-1 to TRBJ1-5; perhaps TRBD1 as D (5 bases). This CDR3 spans 15 amino acids. The V end was cut by 0 bases, the J end by 7 bases, with 14 bases between. CDR1 and CDR2 from the germline V gene are SGHRS and YFSETQ. The CDR3 DNA sequence: TGCGCCAGCAGCTTGGTGGCAGGGAAAGAGCAGCCCCAGCATTTT. It is translated as CASSLVAGKEQPQHF.

The V and J genes are TRBV28 and TRBJ1-2; 7 nucleotides match TRBD1. The J segment lost 7 bases and the V segment lost 5 bases, leaving 10 bases of the junction unmatched. Germline V gene data show CDR1 as MDHEN and CDR2 as SYDVKM. The CDR3 extends over 14 amino acids. The CDR3 region has the DNA TGTGCCAGCAGTCCAGGGGGGCGAGTCAGTGGCTACACCTTC. It encodes CASSPGGRVSGYTF.

This chain uses TRBV6-6 with TRBJ2-7; TRBD2 is a possible D gene (6 bases). CDR3 length: 13 amino acids. Germline loops: CDR1 MNHNY, CDR2 SVGAGI (reference sequence). V was pared by 6 bases and J by 2 bases, with 11 bases between. DNA for the CDR3: TGTGCCAGCAGACCGCCGGGAGCCTACGAGCAGTACTTC. This gives the protein CASRPPGAYEQYF.

V usage is TRBV28 and J usage is TRBJ1-5; D not resolved. Germline V gene sequence: CDR1 MDHEN, CDR2 SYDVKM. The ends were cut back, 6 bases at V and 1 base at J, with 4 bases in the middle. This CDR3 contains 12 residues. CDR3 protein: CASRESNQPQHF. The DNA of the CDR3 is TGTGCCAGCAGGGAGAGCAATCAGCCCCAGCATTTT.

The chain employs TRBV28 and TRBJ1-6, with no clear D. Per germline, CDR1 MDHEN and CDR2 SYDVKM. The V end was cut by 5 bases, the J end by 9 bases, with 17 bases between. This CDR3 spans 15 amino acids. CDR3 residues: CASSRDSGGSSPLHF. For the CDR3, the DNA is TGTGCCAGCAGTCGCGACTCGGGCGGGAGTTCACCCCTCCACTTT.

This chain joins TRBV6-4 and TRBJ2-5; TRBD1 aligns across 9 bases. In germline, CDR1 is MRHNA, CDR2 SNTAGT. This CDR3 region has 16 residues. Trimming removed 7 bases from V and 4 bases from J; junction bases left unmatched: 13. CDR3 nucleotides: TGTGCCAGCAATCGACTCTGGTACAGGGGGCGAGAGACCCAGTACTTC. It specifies CASNRLWYRGRETQYF.

The chain recombines TRBV4-1 with TRBJ1-3, with D perhaps matching TRBD1 (5 bases). Germline V gives CDR1 MGHRA, CDR2 YSYEKL. V shed 2 bases and J shed 0 bases, with 8 bases lying between them. The CDR3 has 15 residues. The CDR3: CASSQTGSSGNTIYF. The CDR3 DNA sequence: TGCGCCAGCAGCCAAACAGGCAGCTCTGGAAACACCATATATTTT.

The CDR3 bases are TGCGCCAGCAGGCCCACCGGGACTAGCATAGGGAATGAGCAGTTCTTC. This sequence encodes CASRPTGTSIGNEQFF. V is TRBV10-2 and J is TRBJ2-1; 9 bases fit TRBD2. With 6 bases clipped from V and 7 bases from J, the junction kept 13 bases outside the gene matches. This CDR3 is 16 amino acids long. The germline V gene encodes CDR1 WSHSY and CDR2 SAAADI.

V usage is TRBV28 and J usage is TRBJ2-5, with 11 bases that match TRBD2. The last part of the DNA fits TRBJ2-7 better; the J call may be wrong. CDR3 length: 14 residues. Germline V lookup: CDR1 MDHEN, CDR2 SYDVKM. CDR3 loop: CASSLAGGANEQYF. The CDR3 coding sequence is TGTGCCAGCTCGTTAGCGGGAGGGGCTAACGAGCAGTACTTC.

This clone was recorded once. The gene calls are TRBV28 and TRBJ2-7, with TRBD1 identical over 7 bases. Germline-derived CDR1 and CDR2 are MDHEN and SYDVKM. Trimming cost V 11 bases and J 3 bases; bases outside gene matches: 7. The CDR3 runs 12 residues. CDR3 DNA sequence: TGTGCCGGTCCGGGACAGTACTACGAGCAGTACTTC. Translated: CAGPGQYYEQYF.

The chain carries TRBV29-1 and TRBJ2-1; tentatively, D is TRBD1 (6 bases). The CDR3 runs to 14 residues. Trimming left V 5 bases short and J 7 bases short, with 18 bases between. CDR1 is SQVTM, CDR2 ANQGSEA, per germline. CDR3 in amino acids: CSVPQSGVRNEQFF. The CDR3 bases are TGCAGCGTTCCGCAGTCAGGGGTCAGGAATGAGCAGTTCTTC.

V and J are TRBV5-1 and TRBJ2-1; perhaps TRBD1 as D (7 bases). Germline CDR1 SGHRS, CDR2 YFSETQ. The CDR3 consists of 15 residues. The V end lost 1 base, the J end lost 3 bases, and 11 bases lay between the germline ends. The CDR3 loop is CASSLRQGGYNEQFF. The CDR3 DNA follows: TGCGCCAGCAGCTTGCGGCAGGGGGGCTACAATGAGCAGTTCTTC.

To note about this clone: The same CDR3 arises from other DNA sequences in this sample as well. This chain links TRBV27 with TRBJ2-7; the match to TRBD1 covers 10 bases. The CDR3 spans 14 residues. CDR1 MNHEY and CDR2 SMNVEV come from the germline V gene (reference sequence). Unmatched junction bases numbered 1, after V lost 3 bases and J lost 2 bases. This CDR3 is CASSFGTGAYEQYF. For the CDR3, the DNA is TGTGCCAGCAGTTTTGGGACAGGGGCCTACGAGCAGTACTTC.